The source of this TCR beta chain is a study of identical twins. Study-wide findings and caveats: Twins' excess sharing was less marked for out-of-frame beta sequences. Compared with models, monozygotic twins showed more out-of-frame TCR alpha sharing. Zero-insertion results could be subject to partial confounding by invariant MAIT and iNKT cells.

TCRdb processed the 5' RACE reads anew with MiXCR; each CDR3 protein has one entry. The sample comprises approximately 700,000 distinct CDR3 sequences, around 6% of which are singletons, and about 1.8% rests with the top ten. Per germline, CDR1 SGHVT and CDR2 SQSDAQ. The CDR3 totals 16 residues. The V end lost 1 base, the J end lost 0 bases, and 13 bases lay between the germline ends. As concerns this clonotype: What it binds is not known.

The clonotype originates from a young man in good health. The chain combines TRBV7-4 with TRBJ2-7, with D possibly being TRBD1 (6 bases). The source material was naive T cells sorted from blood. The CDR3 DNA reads TGTGCCAGCAGCTTAGTAGGCCAGGGGCCCTCCTACGAGCAGTACGTC. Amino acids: CASSLVGQGPSYEQYV.